There are many counts of the clone carrying this T cell receptor beta chain. What it binds is not known. The data belong to a study of T cells in Graves' hyperthyroidism and ophthalmopathy. Findings and limits, study-wide: Prediction of ophthalmopathy progression came a median roughly 7.1 months pre-onset.

TCR beta CDR3 regions were amplified from RNA. First-round RT-PCR with HTBI primers amplified the TCR CDR3 region. In TCRdb, the multiplex PCR reads were re-called with MiXCR into one record per CDR3 protein. The table lists fewer than 550,000 distinct CDR3 sequences, about a sixth of them singletons. The sample consisted of blood. The TCR sequence derives from a woman aged 18-29 years with Graves' hyperthyroidism.

This chain's CDR3 is CASSQDGTSGGHGEQYF. The DNA for the CDR3 is TGTGCCAGCAGCCAAGACGGGACTAGCGGGGGGCATGGGGAGCAGTACTTC. V is TRBV3-1 and J is TRBJ2-7; 15 nucleotides align to TRBD2. The CDR3 contains 17 residues. V lost 0 bases to trimming and J lost 7 bases; unmatched junction nucleotides: 7. From germline, CDR1 is LGHDT and CDR2 YNNKEL (reference sequence).